This entry lists 20 T cell receptor beta chains sequenced from one sample in a study of T-cell reconstitution after alpha-beta-depleted transplantation in children. Unique molecular identifiers tagged the TCRbeta library. TCRdb re-derived calls from the PCR reads in MiXCR, one entry per CDR3 protein. The table lists about 140,000 distinct CDR3 sequences, about 9% of them singletons, with less than 20% in the top ten. Sample: PBMCs, mostly from graft donor cells, taken 180 days after TCRalphabeta/CD19-depleted stem cell transplant. The receptors were gathered from a female patient aged 2-9 years who had a stem cell transplant for congenital amegakaryocytic thrombocytopenia, so the T cells may come from the graft donor.

This clonotype was found many times. The chain links TRBV20-1 to TRBJ2-3, with 7 bases matching TRBD2. Unmatched junction bases numbered 9, after V lost 8 bases and J lost 4 bases. Germline CDR1 and CDR2: DFQATT and SNEGSKA (reference sequence). CDR3 length: 13 residues. CDR3 nucleotide sequence: TGCAGTATCCGGGGGAGGGAGGCAGATACGCAGTATTTT. Protein sequence: CSIRGREADTQYF.

In its sample, this clonotype was seen many times. V and J are TRBV12-3 or TRBV12-4 and TRBJ2-7; 7 bases align to TRBD1. The CDR3 consists of 13 residues. Unmatched junction bases numbered 2, after V lost 3 bases and J lost 3 bases. The CDR3 bases are TGTGCCAGCAGTTTCACAGGGGACTACGAGCAGTACTTC. This gives the protein CASSFTGDYEQYF.

This clonotype was picked up a small number of times. The chain couples TRBV29-1 to TRBJ2-1; TRBD2 aligns across 8 bases. The CDR3 spans 14 residues. Looked up from germline, CDR1 is SQVTM and CDR2 is ANQGSEA. V was clipped by 5 bases and J by 2 bases; unmatched bases: 5. CDR3 sequence: CSVLSGSTYNEQFF. In DNA form, the CDR3 reads TGCAGCGTTTTAAGCGGGAGCACCTACAATGAGCAGTTCTTC.

This clonotype has a count of ten or more. This chain joins TRBV28 and TRBJ2-7, with a weak D call TRBD1 (5 bases). V lost 3 bases to trimming and J lost 3 bases, with 12 bases between them. The CDR3 length is 14 residues. Germline lookup yields CDR1 MDHEN and CDR2 SYDVKM. The CDR3 here is CASSFYGRDYEQYF. CDR3 in DNA: TGTGCCAGCAGTTTTTATGGCAGGGACTACGAGCAGTACTTC.

This clonotype was picked up many times. This chain joins TRBV20-1 and TRBJ1-1; no clear D gene. In germline, CDR1 is DFQATT, CDR2 SNEGSKA (reference sequence). The CDR3 is 19 residues long. V was pared by 3 bases and J by 0 bases, with 26 bases between. CDR3 bases: TGCAGTGCTAGGTTTTCGGGGTGGGTCCCAAAAACCATGAACACTGAAGCTTTCTTT. Its translation is CSARFSGWVPKTMNTEAFF.

This clonotype showed up many times. The chain combines TRBV6-2 or TRBV6-3 with TRBJ2-5, with 7 bases lining up with TRBD2. The CDR3 runs 14 residues. Germline loops: CDR1 MNHEY, CDR2 SVGEGT. Trimming removed 2 bases from V and 3 bases from J; junction bases left unmatched: 3. The CDR3 region is CASSYPAGKETQYF. The CDR3 coding sequence is TGTGCCAGCAGTTACCCAGCGGGGAAAGAGACCCAGTACTTC.

This clonotype has a count of ten or more. This CDR3 reads CAISDLAVTGELFF. CDR3 nucleotide sequence: TGTGCCATCAGTGATCTAGCGGTCACCGGGGAGCTGTTTTTT. The chain has TRBV10-3 and TRBJ2-2, with 7 bases that match TRBD2. Germline V lookup: CDR1 ENHRY, CDR2 SYGVKD. J was trimmed by 4 bases and V by 3 bases; bases with no gene match: 2. The CDR3 loop spans 14 amino acids.

This clonotype was seen ten or more times. This chain connects TRBV29-1 to TRBJ2-3; 9 bases are a match to TRBD2. Trimming at V came to 5 bases and at J to 2 bases, leaving 5 bases not matched to a gene. The CDR3 consists of 14 residues. In germline, CDR1 is SQVTM, CDR2 ANQGSEA. CDR3 residues: CSVLAGPTTDTQYF. The CDR3 nucleotides read TGCAGCGTTCTAGCGGGGCCAACCACAGATACGCAGTATTTT.

Regarding this clonotype: A read error may explain this, as a much larger clone is one base away. J is TRBJ2-5 and V is TRBV18; D is unresolved. This CDR3 spans 14 amino acids. V was shortened by 8 bases and J by 3 bases, with 16 bases between the two germline ends. Germline V gives CDR1 KGHSH, CDR2 LQKENI. In DNA, the CDR3 is TGTGCCAGCGGCCCAAGGGTGGGGAAAGAGACCCAGTACTTC. Protein sequence: CASGPRVGKETQYF.

This clonotype was counted at least ten times. V is TRBV20-1 and J is TRBJ2-1; D may be TRBD2 (5 bases). This CDR3 region has 12 residues. Germline CDR1 is DFQATT and CDR2 is SNEGSKA (reference sequence). DNA of the CDR3: TGCAGCGTTCGGGGCTCCTACAATGAGCAGTTCTTC. It codes for CSVRGSYNEQFF.

The J gene is TRBJ2-1, the V gene TRBV20-1, with 9 bases matching TRBD2. The CDR3 is 15 amino acids. V shed 0 bases, J shed 2 bases, and the junction held 2 bases outside the gene matches. The germline gives CDR1 DFQATT, CDR2 SNEGSKA (reference sequence). CDR3 sequence: CSARESSGTYNEQFF. DNA for the CDR3: TGCAGTGCTAGAGAGTCTAGCGGGACCTACAATGAGCAGTTCTTC.

The rearrangement uses TRBV20-1 and TRBJ2-7; a possible D gene is TRBD1 (5 bases). This CDR3 contains 14 residues. Trimming left V 0 bases short and J 2 bases short, with 11 bases between. Germline CDR1 and CDR2: DFQATT and SNEGSKA (reference sequence). CDR3 bases: TGCAGTGCTAGAGAGCAGGGTTCCACCTACGAGCAGTACTTC. It translates to CSAREQGSTYEQYF.

In this sample, this clonotype turned up many times. The chain recombines TRBV4-1 with TRBJ2-1, with 10 positions matching TRBD1. The CDR3 has 15 residues. V shed 0 bases, J shed 6 bases, and the junction held 2 bases outside the gene matches. The germline V gene encodes CDR1 MGHRA and CDR2 YSYEKL. CDR3 amino acids: CASSQDRTGGNEQFF. DNA of the CDR3: TGCGCCAGCAGCCAAGATCGGACAGGGGGCAATGAGCAGTTCTTC.

This clonotype was seen repeatedly, ten times or more. V is TRBV20-1 and J is TRBJ2-7; D call uncertain. The V and J ends lost 3 bases and 0 bases respectively, with 15 bases between them. Germline V lookup: CDR1 DFQATT, CDR2 SNEGSKA (reference sequence). The length of the CDR3 is 15 residues. The CDR3 region has the DNA TGCAGTGCTAGTAGTGACCCTGCGAGCTCCTACGAGCAGTACTTC. As protein: CSASSDPASSYEQYF.

This clonotype was seen repeatedly, ten times or more. This chain connects TRBV12-3 or TRBV12-4 to TRBJ2-5; TRBD1 or TRBD2 may be the D gene (5 bases each). V dropped 5 bases and J dropped 3 bases, with 16 bases sitting between them. CDR3 size: 15 residues. The CDR3 DNA reads TGTGCCAGCAGTACCCTCCGGGACGGGGAAGAGACCCAGTACTTC. This translates into CASSTLRDGEETQYF.

This chain uses TRBV20-1 with TRBJ2-3, with D maybe TRBD1 (6 bases). CDR3 length: 12 residues. Looked up from germline, CDR1 is DFQATT and CDR2 is SNEGSKA (reference sequence). Trimming removed 6 bases from V and 4 bases from J, with 11 bases in between. The CDR3 bases are TGCAGTGCCCTATCAGGGGCAGATACGCAGTATTTT. Its translation: CSALSGADTQYF.

The chain employs TRBV7-9 and TRBJ2-1; D gene ambiguous. The CDR3 consists of 15 residues. CDR1 and CDR2 (germline): SEHNR, FQNEAQ (reference sequence). Trimming cost V 2 bases and J 6 bases, with 14 bases left between them. The CDR3 protein is CASSLLDPPLNEQFF. The CDR3 DNA reads as TGTGCCAGCAGCTTACTCGACCCTCCCCTCAATGAGCAGTTCTTC.

This clonotype was seen repeatedly, ten times or more. This chain links TRBV7-8 with TRBJ2-7; 12 bases line up with TRBD2. Germline V gives CDR1 SGHVS, CDR2 FQNEAQ. The CDR3 runs to 16 residues. Losses at the gene ends were 5 bases for V and 0 bases for J; bases not matched to a gene: 5. The CDR3 here is CASSPTSGRPSYEQYF. In nucleotides, the CDR3 is TGTGCCAGCAGCCCCACTAGCGGGAGGCCCTCCTACGAGCAGTACTTC.

The CDR3 region has the DNA TGTGCCAGCAGTTTAACCGGGAGGGGAGGAGATACGCAGTATTTT. Amino acid sequence: CASSLTGRGGDTQYF. The chain is built from TRBV28 and TRBJ2-3, with 8 bases fitting TRBD2. The trim removed 2 bases at V and 5 bases at J, leaving 6 bases unmatched. The CDR3 spans 15 residues. Germline loops: CDR1 MDHEN, CDR2 SYDVKM.

There are many counts of this clonotype. The chain has TRBV28 and TRBJ2-5, with TRBD2 as a possible D gene (6 bases). The CDR3 extends over 13 amino acids. CDR1 and CDR2 (germline): MDHEN, SYDVKM. Trimming cost V 3 bases and J 3 bases, with 8 bases left between them. DNA of the CDR3: TGTGCCAGCAGTTTCTCGGGAGAAGAGACCCAGTACTTC. Translated: CASSFSGEETQYF. Combining the CDR3 with reference TRBV28 and TRBJ2-5 gives the whole variable domain DVKVTQSSRYLVKRTGEKVFLECVQDMDHENMFWYRQDPGLGLRLIYFSYDVKMKEKGDIPEGYSVSREKKERFSLILESASTNQTSMYLCASSFSGEETQYFGPGTRLLVL.